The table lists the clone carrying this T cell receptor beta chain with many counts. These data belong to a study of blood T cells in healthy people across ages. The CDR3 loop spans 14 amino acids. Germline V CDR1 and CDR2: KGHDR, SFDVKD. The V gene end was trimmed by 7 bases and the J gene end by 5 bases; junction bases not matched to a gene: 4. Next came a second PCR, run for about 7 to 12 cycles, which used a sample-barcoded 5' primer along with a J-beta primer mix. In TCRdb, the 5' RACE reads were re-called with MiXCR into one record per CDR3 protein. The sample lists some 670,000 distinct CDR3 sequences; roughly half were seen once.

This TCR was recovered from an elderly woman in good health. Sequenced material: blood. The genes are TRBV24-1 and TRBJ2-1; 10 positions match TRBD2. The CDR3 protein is CATSQREGHNEQFF. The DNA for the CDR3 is TGTGCCACCAGCCAGCGGGAGGGCCACAATGAGCAGTTCTTC.